These T cell receptor beta chains were read from a single sample in a study of beta chain features in type 1 diabetes. Sequenced by immunoSEQ multiplex PCR; TCRdb stores in-frame clones only, minus some. Among 130,000 or so clones listed, roughly 9.7% were seen once. Material: central memory CD4+ T cells from blood. Receptors were obtained from a woman aged 40 to 50 in good health. Each CDR3 is given with its conserved first and last residue. The D gene is left open where the match is weak. Expanded clones are given a class, and other clones once, few, many or no size at all.

>few|TRBD1|TRBJ2-7|TRBV6-5
CASSPRDRGDYEQYF
TGTGCCAGCAGTCCACGGGACAGGGGGGACTACGAGCAGTACTTC
>-|TRBD1|TRBJ1-2|TRBV5-1
CASSLEGGGGYTF
TGCGCCAGCAGCTTGGAAGGGGGCGGCGGCTACACCTTC
>few|-|TRBJ1-5|TRBV6-6
CASSYVQGSGNQPQHF
TGTGCCAGCAGTTACGTTCAGGGTAGTGGCAATCAGCCCCAGCATTTT
>few|TRBD1|TRBJ2-5|TRBV18
CASSPRQRTGRGRETQYF
TGTGCCAGCTCACCCCGTCAACGGACAGGGCGGGGTAGGGAGACCCAGTACTTC
>few|-|TRBJ2-3|TRBV7-2
CASRPPGGTDTQYF
TGTGCCAGCCGACCTCCGGGGGGCACAGATACGCAGTATTTT
>few|-|TRBJ1-1|TRBV7-2
CASSPKGTEAFF
TGTGCCAGCAGCCCCAAGGGGACTGAAGCTTTCTTT
>few|-|TRBJ2-1|TRBV11-1
CASSLGQLNEQFF
TGTGCCAGCAGCTTGGGGCAGCTGAATGAGCAGTTCTTC
>-|TRBD1|TRBJ1-2|TRBV18
CASSQGQETGYTF
TGTGCCAGCTCACAAGGACAGGAAACTGGCTACACCTTC
>few|-|TRBJ2-2|TRBV12-5
CASGLVRRLIRDTPGELFF
TGTGCTAGTGGTTTGGTACGCCGCCTCATTCGGGACACGCCCGGGGAGCTGTTTTTT
>few|TRBD2|TRBJ2-3|TRBV7-6
CASSLALAGGEDTQYF
TGTGCCAGCAGCTTAGCCCTAGCGGGGGGAGAAGATACGCAGTATTTT
>-|TRBD2|TRBJ2-1|TRBV7-2
CASSFLAGGGGEQFF
TGTGCCAGCAGCTTCCTAGCGGGGGGTGGGGGTGAGCAGTTCTTC
>few|-|TRBJ2-7|TRBV11-2
CASSLDISPSRTYEQYF
TGTGCCAGCAGCTTGGACATAAGTCCCTCAAGGACCTACGAGCAGTACTTC
>-|-|TRBJ1-5|TRBV28
CASSPPDRFQPQHF
TGTGCCAGCAGTCCCCCTGACAGATTTCAGCCCCAGCATTTT
>-|-|TRBJ2-3|TRBV19
CASSPELRGSTDTQYF
TGTGCCAGTAGTCCTGAGCTTCGGGGGAGCACAGATACGCAGTATTTT
>-|-|TRBJ2-3|TRBV5-1
CASSLAGGRDTQYF
TGCGCCAGCAGCTTGGCCGGGGGTCGAGATACGCAGTATTTT
>-|-|TRBJ2-3|TRBV6-5
CASSWASTQYF
TGTGCCAGCAGTTGGGCATCTACGCAGTATTTT
>few|-|TRBJ2-2|TRBV5-1
CASSRTGELFF
TGCGCCAGCAGCCGGACCGGGGAGCTGTTTTTT
>few|-|TRBJ2-1|TRBV4-3
CASSRDLGGAPTEFF
TGCGCCAGCAGCAGGGATTTAGGGGGGGCACCGACGGAGTTCTTC
>-|TRBD2|TRBJ2-5|TRBV7-8
CASSLRGGLQETQYF
TGTGCCAGCAGCTTACGGGGGGGATTACAAGAGACCCAGTACTTC
>few|-|TRBJ2-7|TRBV6-6
CASRPGQGGSYEQYF
TGTGCCAGCAGGCCCGGGCAGGGGGGATCCTACGAGCAGTACTTC
>-|-|TRBJ2-3|TRBV19
CASIPGDGPDTQYF
TGTGCCAGTATCCCGGGGGACGGTCCAGATACGCAGTATTTT
>few|TRBD2|TRBJ2-5|TRBV9
CASSGGTNRETQYF
TGTGCCAGCAGCGGGGGGACTAATCGAGAGACCCAGTACTTC
>few|-|TRBJ1-4|TRBV19
CASRPGSTNEKLFF
TGTGCCAGTCGGCCAGGGTCGACTAATGAAAAACTGTTTTTT
>many|TRBD1|TRBJ2-6|TRBV19
CASRQKGQGTAGANVLTF
TGTGCCAGTAGACAAAAAGGACAGGGGACAGCGGGGGCCAACGTCCTGACTTTC
>-|-|TRBJ2-1|TRBV6-6
CASSYVGGNNEQFF
TGTGCCAGCAGTTACGTCGGGGGAAACAATGAGCAGTTCTTC
>few|-|TRBJ1-1|TRBV27
CASSFEMTGDTEAFF
TGTGCCAGCAGTTTCGAGATGACGGGGGACACTGAAGCTTTCTTT
>few|-|TRBJ2-3|TRBV4-2
CASSLDQRSTDTQYF
TGTGCCAGCAGCTTGGATCAGCGGAGCACAGATACGCAGTATTTT
>-|TRBD2|TRBJ2-5|TRBV6-1
CASSPRGGWRETQYF
TGTGCCAGCAGTCCCCGCGGGGGATGGAGGGAGACCCAGTACTTC
>few|TRBD2|TRBJ2-1|TRBV7-6
CASSLRPSGDSYNEQFF
TGTGCCAGCAGCCTAAGGCCTAGCGGGGACTCCTACAATGAGCAGTTCTTC
>-|TRBD1|TRBJ2-2|TRBV19
CASSRQGARVTGELFF
TGTGCCAGTAGTCGCCAGGGGGCGAGGGTCACCGGGGAGCTGTTTTTT
>-|TRBD1|TRBJ1-2|TRBV5-4
CASSTGQGNYGYTF
TGTGCCAGCAGCACCGGACAGGGCAACTATGGCTACACCTTC
>few|TRBD1|TRBJ1-3|TRBV7-6
CATTSGPGQGRNTIYF
TGTGCCACGACCAGTGGACCGGGACAGGGCCGAAACACCATATATTTT
>few|-|TRBJ1-6|TRBV21-1
CASSKGQATTNSPLHF
TGTGCCAGCAGCAAAGGCCAAGCAACTACTAATTCACCCCTCCACTTT
>-|-|TRBJ2-2|TRBV9
CASSVDNRVTGELFF
TGTGCCAGCAGCGTAGACAACAGGGTCACCGGGGAGCTGTTTTTT
>-|-|TRBJ2-5|TRBV19
CASGGRTAQETQYF
TGTGCCAGTGGGGGCCGGACAGCGCAAGAGACCCAGTACTTC
>-|TRBD2|TRBJ2-1|TRBV15
CATSRDLGETSGSGGQFF
TGTGCCACCAGCAGAGATCTTGGCGAGACTAGCGGTTCCGGTGGGCAGTTCTTC
>-|TRBD1|TRBJ2-2|TRBV5-4
CASSSGQGAITGELFF
TGTGCCAGCAGCTCCGGACAGGGGGCGATCACCGGGGAGCTGTTTTTT
>many|TRBD1|TRBJ1-5|TRBV7-2
CASSIQGPNQPQHF
TGTGCCAGCAGCATACAGGGGCCTAATCAGCCCCAGCATTTT
>few|-|TRBJ2-5|TRBV6-1
CASSYTGAGETQYF
TGTGCCAGCAGTTATACAGGGGCGGGGGAGACCCAGTACTTC
>-|TRBD1|TRBJ2-3|TRBV29-1
CSVEDRQGLKDTQYF
TGCAGCGTCGAGGACAGGCAGGGTCTAAAAGATACGCAGTATTTT
>few|-|TRBJ2-7|TRBV18
CASSPPGAPYEQYF
TGTGCCAGCTCACCACCGGGGGCACCCTACGAGCAGTACTTC
>few|-|TRBJ1-2|TRBV18
CASSPDGNYGYTF
TGTGCCAGCTCTCCCGACGGGAACTATGGCTACACCTTC
>few|-|TRBJ2-5|TRBV9
CASSVGWGLETQYF
TGTGCCAGCAGCGTAGGTTGGGGGCTTGAGACCCAGTACTTC